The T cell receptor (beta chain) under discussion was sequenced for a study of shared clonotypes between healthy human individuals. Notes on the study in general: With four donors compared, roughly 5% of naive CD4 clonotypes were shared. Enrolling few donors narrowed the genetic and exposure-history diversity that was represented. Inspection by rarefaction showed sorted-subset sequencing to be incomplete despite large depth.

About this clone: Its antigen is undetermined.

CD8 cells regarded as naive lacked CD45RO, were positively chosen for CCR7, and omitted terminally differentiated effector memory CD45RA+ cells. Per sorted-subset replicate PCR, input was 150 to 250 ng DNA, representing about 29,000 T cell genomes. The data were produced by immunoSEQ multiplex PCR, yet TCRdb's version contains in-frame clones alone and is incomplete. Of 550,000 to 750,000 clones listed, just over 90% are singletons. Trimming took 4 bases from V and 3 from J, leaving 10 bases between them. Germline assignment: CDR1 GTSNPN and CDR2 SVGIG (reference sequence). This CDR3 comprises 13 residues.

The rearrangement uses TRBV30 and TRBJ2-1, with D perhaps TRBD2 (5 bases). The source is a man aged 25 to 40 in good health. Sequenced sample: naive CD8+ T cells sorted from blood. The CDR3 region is CAWTAGGYNEQFF. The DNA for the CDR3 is TGTGCCTGGACTGCGGGCGGCTACAATGAGCAGTTCTTC.